The 6 T cell receptor beta chains presented below share a single source sample, sequenced in a study of T cell responses to AZD1222 COVID-19 vaccine. Using immunoSEQ multiplex PCR, the repertoire was profiled, and TCRdb retains in-frame clones only, with some absent. Here the sample spans roughly 110,000 clones, 87% being singletons. Sequenced here: peripheral blood, sampled 28 days after the second AZD1222 dose. Receptor source: an adult who received the AZD1222 COVID-19 vaccine.

V usage is TRBV6-1 and J usage is TRBJ1-5, with no clear D. Trimming cost V 4 bases and J 0 bases, with 16 bases left between them. The CDR3 runs 17 residues. Germline lookup yields CDR1 MNHNS and CDR2 SASEGT. CDR3 loop: CASSGPGRTYSNQPQHF. The CDR3 region has the DNA TGTGCCAGCAGTGGTCCGGGCAGGACCTATAGCAATCAGCCCCAGCATTTT.

The chain employs TRBV7-9 and TRBJ2-1; D is uncertain. V lost 5 bases and J 8 bases, leaving 16 bases between the germline ends. The CDR3 totals 14 residues. Germline V lookup: CDR1 SEHNR, CDR2 FQNEAQ (reference sequence). The CDR3 bases are TGTGCCAGCAGCCCCCGGGTAGAGGCGTATGAGCAGTTCTTC. Its protein product is CASSPRVEAYEQFF.

CDR3 sequence reads: CASSIARGNQFF. The CDR3, as DNA: TGTGCCAGTAGTATAGCAAGGGGTAATCAGTTCTTC. V usage is TRBV19 and J usage is TRBJ2-1, with D possibly matching TRBD1 (5 bases). The germline V and J ends were trimmed by 1 base and 13 bases, with 11 bases remaining between them. Germline CDR1 reads LNHDA; CDR2 reads SQIVND (reference sequence). This CDR3 has 12 amino acids. Full variable domain (rest looked up from reference TRBV19 and TRBJ2-1): DGGITQSPKYLFRKEGQNVTLSCEQNLNHDAMYWYRQDPGQGLRLIYYSQIVNDFQKGDIAEGYSVSREKKESFPLTVTSAQKNPTAFYLCASSIARGNQFFGPGTRLTVL.

The chain employs TRBV6-1 and TRBJ1-2, with D possibly being TRBD1 (6 bases). Germline V gene sequence: CDR1 MNHNS, CDR2 SASEGT. The CDR3 is 22 amino acids. V gave up 2 bases and J gave up 1 base, with 32 bases separating them. The CDR3 sequence is CASSETHRERILVFGVNYGYTF. The DNA of the CDR3 is TGTGCCAGCAGTGAAACCCACAGGGAAAGGATCCTGGTATTTGGGGTTAACTATGGCTACACCTTC.

The J gene is TRBJ2-7, the V gene TRBV7-9, with unresolved D. The V and J ends lost 3 bases and 1 base respectively, with 7 bases between them. Germline assignment: CDR1 SEHNR and CDR2 FQNEAQ (reference sequence). This CDR3 spans 13 amino acids. CDR3 in amino acids: CASSFASSYEQYF. DNA for the CDR3: TGTGCCAGCAGCTTTGCAAGTTCCTACGAGCAGTACTTC.

The CDR3 here is CASSGPGGGAYNEQFF. The DNA of the CDR3 is TGTGCCAGCAGCGGGCCAGGCGGGGGGGCCTACAATGAGCAGTTCTTC. The V gene is TRBV5-6, the J gene TRBJ2-1; TRBD2 matches at 9 bases. Germline V gene data show CDR1 as SGHDT and CDR2 as YYEEEE. This CDR3 is built from 16 residues. The ends lost 4 bases at V and 2 bases at J; junction bases unmatched: 7.